This TCR beta chain was sequenced for a study of cytomegalovirus exposure and HLA in healthy donors. Study context: The study placed less than 90% of its roughly 400 genotyped donors in the Caucasian-associated ancestry cluster. The study, taken as a whole, reports: Data from an earlier analysis indicated that most TCR beta V segments were productive either about 90% or about 30% of the time. In a later analysis, specific HLA alleles were associated with 15,000 to 20,000 TCR beta sequences at a 0.05 false discovery rate.

Details on this clone: The target antigen is unknown.

V gave up 0 bases and J gave up 1 base; unmatched junction bases: 3. The CDR3 is 15 amino acids. Germline V gives CDR1 SGHAT, CDR2 FQNNGV. The PCR used 60 Vbeta and 13 Jbeta primers. Clones were read by immunoSEQ multiplex PCR, and TCRdb kept only the in-frame ones, dropping some. The sample consists of about 38,000 clones, about 66% of them appearing once. The clonotype originates from a man aged 50 or older in good health and CMV-seropositive. The V and J genes are TRBV11-2 and TRBJ2-7, with 7 nucleotides matching TRBD2. Material for sequencing was PBMCs. The CDR3 sequence: CASSLDGGGSYEQYF. DNA of the CDR3: TGTGCCAGCAGCTTAGATGGCGGGGGTTCCTACGAGCAGTACTTC.